This T cell receptor beta chain stems from a study of blood T cell repertoires in COVID-19. Across the study: Samples came from the United States, Italy and Spain, spanning acute and convalescent COVID-19. From T cells, B-cell-depleted T cells, or PBMCs came the material, which was cDNA or gDNA.

Germline CDR1 SGHTA, CDR2 FQGNSA. This CDR3 contains 13 residues. V shed 5 bases and J 13 bases; nucleotides not matched to a gene: 9. TCRdb's copy holds only in-frame clones and misses some; the assay was immunoSEQ multiplex PCR. The sample has 370,000 or so clones; roughly four fifths are singletons. Sequenced material: peripheral blood. The V gene is TRBV7-2, the J gene TRBJ2-1; 9 nucleotides agree with TRBD1. This TCR was sampled from a human donor with acute or convalescent COVID-19. The donor label of this sample is uncertain. The CDR3 is CASSQATTGGQFF. For the CDR3, the DNA is TGTGCCAGCAGCCAAGCCACCACAGGGGGCCAGTTCTTC.